A single sample is the source of the 29 T cell receptor beta chains below, sequenced in a study of cytomegalovirus exposure and HLA in healthy donors. The PCR was carried out with 60 Vbeta primers and 13 Jbeta primers. The protocol was immunoSEQ multiplex PCR, while the TCRdb copy is restricted to in-frame clones and leaves out a portion. The sample lists over 150,000 clones, 60% to 80% occurring once. The sample consisted of PBMCs. Source of these receptors: a woman younger than 45 in good health and CMV-seropositive.

CDR3 residues: CASSQDSGRATDTQYF. The CDR3 DNA follows: TGCGCCAGCAGCCAAGATAGCGGGAGGGCCACAGATACGCAGTATTTT. This chain links TRBV4-1 with TRBJ2-3; 11 bases are shared with TRBD2. Germline values: CDR1 MGHRA, CDR2 YSYEKL. CDR3 length: 16 residues. With V trimmed by 0 bases and J by 2 bases, 1 base remained unmatched.

J is TRBJ2-7 and V is TRBV5-1, with a weak D call TRBD2 (5 bases). Germline lookup yields CDR1 SGHRS and CDR2 YFSETQ. The V and J ends lost 0 bases and 0 bases respectively, with 16 bases between them. The CDR3 consists of 17 residues. The CDR3 coding sequence is TGCGCCAGCAGCTTGGAGGGCAGCGGAAGCAACTCCTACGAGCAGTACTTC. This translates into CASSLEGSGSNSYEQYF.

The chain uses TRBV28 and TRBJ2-3; 7 nucleotides agree with TRBD2. Germline CDR1 MDHEN, CDR2 SYDVKM. Trimming took 3 bases from V and 0 from J; bases not matched to a gene: 3. The CDR3 loop spans 15 amino acids. CDR3 protein: CASSFGGFSTDTQYF. CDR3 in DNA: TGTGCCAGCAGTTTCGGGGGGTTTAGCACAGATACGCAGTATTTT.

V usage is TRBV4-1 and J usage is TRBJ1-1; 7 positions agree with TRBD1. Per the germline V gene, CDR1 is MGHRA and CDR2 is YSYEKL. Trimming at V came to 1 base and at J to 0 bases, leaving 2 bases not matched to a gene. The length of the CDR3 is 15 residues. The CDR3 DNA reads TGCGCCAGCAGCCAAGGACAGGGACTGAACACTGAAGCTTTCTTT. It yields the protein CASSQGQGLNTEAFF.

The J gene is TRBJ2-2, the V gene TRBV27, with 8 nucleotides matching TRBD1. Germline V gene data show CDR1 as MNHEY and CDR2 as SMNVEV (reference sequence). The CDR3 is 15 residues long. V shed 5 bases, J shed 8 bases, and the junction held 10 bases outside the gene matches. CDR3 sequence (DNA): TGTGCCAGCAGTCCCTACCGACAGGGGCGGGGGGAGCTGTTTTTT. Translation gives CASSPYRQGRGELFF.

The chain couples TRBV29-1 to TRBJ2-7; 9 nucleotides match TRBD2. CDR1 and CDR2 (germline): SQVTM, ANQGSEA. CDR3 length equals 14 residues. The V gene end was trimmed by 7 bases and the J gene end by 7 bases; junction bases not matched to a gene: 14. The CDR3 coding sequence is TGCAGCGCCTCCGGGGTAGCGGGAGTAGGGGAGCAGTACTTC. This translates into CSASGVAGVGEQYF.

The chain joins TRBV14 to TRBJ2-5, with D possibly being TRBD2 (7 bases). TRBJ2-7 explains the end of the DNA better; the J call may be wrong. The length of the CDR3 is 16 residues. Looked up from germline, CDR1 is SGHDN and CDR2 is FVKESK. Here the CDR3 reads CASSPEGGTTYYEQYF. CDR3 nucleotides: TGTGCCAGCAGCCCGGAAGGGGGGACTACATACTACGAGCAGTACTTC.

This sequence joins TRBV6-5 and TRBJ2-3; TRBD1 aligns across 8 bases. The length of the CDR3 is 15 residues. V trimming: 2 bases; J trimming: 0 bases; junction bases outside the gene matches: 1. Germline assignment: CDR1 MNHEY and CDR2 SVGAGI. This chain's CDR3 is CASSYGTGSTDTQYF. In DNA, the CDR3 is TGTGCCAGCAGTTACGGGACAGGCAGCACAGATACGCAGTATTTT.

The V call is TRBV28, the J call TRBJ1-5; TRBD1 matches 8 bases. CDR3 length equals 17 residues. Germline V gene lookup returns CDR1 MDHEN and CDR2 SYDVKM. The J segment lost 1 base and the V segment lost 2 bases, leaving 7 bases of the junction unmatched. The CDR3: CASSLRAGGVSNQPQHF. The CDR3, as DNA: TGTGCCAGCAGTTTAAGGGCAGGGGGCGTCAGCAATCAGCCCCAGCATTTT.

Only one count was recorded for this clone. The J gene is TRBJ2-7, the V gene TRBV11-2; weak D call: TRBD2 (6 bases). V was cut by 4 bases and J by 7 bases, with 20 bases left in between. Germline CDR1 reads SGHAT; CDR2 reads FQNNGV. The CDR3 has 15 residues. CDR3 in amino acids: CASSSVKLGRGEQYF. Written as DNA, the CDR3 is TGTGCCAGCAGCTCCGTTAAGCTCGGCCGGGGGGAGCAGTACTTC.

This rearrangement joins TRBV6-7 to TRBJ1-3; the match to TRBD1 covers 8 bases. TRBV6-7 has ORF status, its function being uncertain. V was pared by 6 bases and J by 2 bases, with 15 bases of the junction left unmatched. The CDR3 spans 18 residues. CDR3 residues: CASRARGQGAEAGNTIYF. The CDR3 nucleotides are TGTGCCAGCAGGGCCAGAGGTCAGGGGGCAGAAGCTGGAAACACCATATATTTT.

The chain recombines TRBV14 with TRBJ2-7; tentatively, D is TRBD2 (5 bases). The CDR3 contains 13 residues. V was pared by 3 bases and J by 0 bases, with 6 bases between. CDR1 is SGHDN, CDR2 FVKESK, per germline. CDR3 DNA sequence: TGTGCCAGCAGCCAGGGGAGCTCCTACGAGCAGTACTTC. Its protein product is CASSQGSSYEQYF.

The chain is built from TRBV18 and TRBJ2-3; 10 bases fit TRBD2. V lost 6 bases, J lost 0 bases, and 12 bases stayed unmatched. The CDR3 loop spans 18 amino acids. Germline values: CDR1 KGHSH, CDR2 LQKENI. CDR3 sequence: CASSRSGTSASSTDTQYF. CDR3 bases: TGTGCCAGCTCTCGATCCGGGACTAGCGCCTCTAGCACAGATACGCAGTATTTT.

As concerns this clone: It is unclear where the CDR3 begins or ends on the DNA, so no DNA is shown, and the CDR3 is as TCRdb lists it. The genes are TRBV28 and TRBJ2-1; TRBD2 reflects the table's D call only, with no check against the DNA. Germline CDR1 is MDHEN and CDR2 is SYDVKM. The CDR3 comprises 15 residues, both ends counted. The CDR3 sequence is CASILGTSGRNEQFF.

This clone was found a few times. This CDR3 is also generated by other DNA sequences in the sample. The CDR3 protein is CASSPGQGVLGYTF. The CDR3 region has the DNA TGTGCCAGCAGCCCGGGACAGGGGGTCTTGGGCTACACCTTC. The V and J genes are TRBV7-9 and TRBJ1-2; TRBD1 agrees at 11 bases. Germline-derived CDR1 and CDR2 are SEHNR and FQNEAQ (reference sequence). V was pared by 5 bases and J by 8 bases, with 7 bases of the junction left unmatched. The length of the CDR3 is 14 residues. The full variable domain, with the rest looked up from reference TRBV7-9 and TRBJ1-2, is DTGVSQNPRHKITKRGQNVTFRCDPISEHNRLYWYRQTLGQGPEFLTYFQNEAQLEKSRLLSDRFSAERPKGSFSTLEIQRTEQGDSAMYLCASSPGQGVLGYTFGSGTRLTVV.

This clone was seen more than once but under ten times. This sequence joins TRBV19 and TRBJ2-1; D unresolved. The CDR3 length is 15 residues. Trimming took 1 base from V and 6 from J, leaving 13 bases between them. CDR1 and CDR2 from the germline V gene are LNHDA and SQIVND (reference sequence). CDR3 in amino acids: CASSIGGRIINEQFF. Here the CDR3 DNA reads TGTGCCAGTAGTATAGGAGGCCGCATAATCAATGAGCAGTTCTTC.

This rearrangement joins TRBV27 to TRBJ2-7, with a possible D match to TRBD2 (6 bases). This CDR3 spans 13 amino acids. Germline CDR1 is MNHEY and CDR2 is SMNVEV (reference sequence). Trimming removed 10 bases at V and 4 bases at J, with 17 bases between. The CDR3 here is CATSGLPMYEQYF. The DNA of the CDR3 is TGTGCCACTTCGGGACTCCCGATGTACGAGCAGTACTTC.

The rearrangement joins TRBV4-2 to TRBJ2-7, with D hard to call. The V gene lost 0 bases and the J gene lost 0 bases, with 9 bases spanning the gap. The CDR3 is 15 residues long. The germline V gene has CDR1 LGHNA and CDR2 YNFKEQ. In DNA, the CDR3 is TGTGCCAGCAGCCAAGAACTCGATCCCTCCTACGAGCAGTACTTC. Translated: CASSQELDPSYEQYF.

V usage is TRBV7-9 and J usage is TRBJ2-7, with D perhaps TRBD2 (6 bases). The germline V gene has CDR1 SEHNR and CDR2 FQNEAQ (reference sequence). The CDR3 is 15 amino acids. Deletions cut 6 bases from V and 7 bases from J, with 22 bases between. The CDR3 loop reads CASSPPGTLLREQYF. As DNA, the CDR3 is TGTGCCAGCAGTCCCCCGGGGACTCTTTTGAGGGAGCAGTACTTC.

The V call is TRBV5-6, the J call TRBJ1-2; D perhaps matches TRBD1 (5 bases). The CDR3 consists of 14 residues. Germline CDR1 and CDR2: SGHDT and YYEEEE. V gave up 0 bases and J gave up 4 bases, with 10 bases separating them. CDR3: CASSLAGGAYGYTF. The CDR3 nucleotides read TGTGCCAGCAGCTTGGCCGGGGGTGCCTATGGCTACACCTTC.

V usage is TRBV11-1 and J usage is TRBJ2-5; possibly TRBD2 for D (7 bases). Between the trimmed V and J ends, which lost 5 bases and 5 bases, there was a span of 12 bases. CDR3 size: 13 residues. Germline V CDR1 and CDR2: SGHAT, FQDESV (reference sequence). The CDR3 protein is CASSPGGAETQYF. CDR3 nucleotides: TGTGCCAGCAGCCCTGGGGGGGCTGAGACCCAGTACTTC.

The chain is built from TRBV6-4 and TRBJ1-2, with D perhaps TRBD1 (5 bases). The CDR3 totals 15 residues. Germline-derived CDR1 and CDR2 are MRHNA and SNTAGT. Between the trimmed V and J ends, which lost 5 bases and 2 bases, there was a span of 15 bases. Here the CDR3 reads CASSPEEGRNYGYTF. The CDR3 nucleotides are TGTGCCAGCAGTCCCGAGGAGGGGCGAAACTATGGCTACACCTTC.

This chain connects TRBV18 to TRBJ1-4; a weak D match, TRBD1 (5 bases). Trimming shortened V by 2 bases and J by 8 bases, and 18 bases separated the two germline ends. The CDR3 contains 16 residues. In germline, CDR1 is KGHSH, CDR2 LQKENI. This CDR3 is CASSPMGPGEGEKLFF. The CDR3 DNA sequence: TGTGCCAGCTCACCAATGGGGCCAGGCGAAGGAGAAAAACTGTTTTTT.

The rearrangement uses TRBV15 and TRBJ2-3; possibly TRBD2 for D (6 bases). Germline V gene lookup returns CDR1 LNHNV and CDR2 YYDKDF (reference sequence). The CDR3 extends over 15 amino acids. V was trimmed by 3 bases and J by 0 bases, leaving 10 bases between them. In DNA, the CDR3 is TGTGCCACCAGCAGGGGACTGGAAAGCACAGATACGCAGTATTTT. This sequence encodes CATSRGLESTDTQYF.

V and J are TRBV27 and TRBJ2-2; D unclear. Germline V lookup: CDR1 MNHEY, CDR2 SMNVEV (reference sequence). This CDR3 comprises 15 residues. Deletions cut 5 bases from V and 2 bases from J, with 12 bases between. The CDR3 DNA reads TGTGCCAGCAGTGTACGGGTCTTCAACACCGGGGAGCTGTTTTTT. Its protein product is CASSVRVFNTGELFF.

The table lists this clone with a few counts. The V call is TRBV5-6, the J call TRBJ2-2, with D possibly being TRBD2 (5 bases). The CDR3 is made up of 13 amino acids. Germline V gene data show CDR1 as SGHDT and CDR2 as YYEEEE. V was pared by 3 bases and J by 7 bases, with 10 bases between. CDR3 loop: CASSSGLFGELFF. CDR3 DNA sequence: TGTGCCAGCAGCTCCGGACTGTTCGGGGAGCTGTTTTTT.

The CDR3 loop reads CASRSDPGHLGTQYF. CDR3 nucleotides: TGTGCCAGTAGGTCTGACCCGGGACACCTAGGTACGCAGTATTTT. The V call is TRBV19, the J call TRBJ2-3; D is perhaps TRBD1 (6 bases). Germline V CDR1 and CDR2: LNHDA, SQIVND (reference sequence). Trimming shortened V by 6 bases and J by 8 bases, and 21 bases separated the two germline ends. This CDR3 spans 15 amino acids.

The CDR3 nucleotides are TGTGCCAGCATTCTCTCCGGAGATTTTGGGTATCAGCCCCAGCATTTT. Encoded protein: CASILSGDFGYQPQHF. The chain couples TRBV14 to TRBJ1-5; D is uncertain. CDR3 length: 16 amino acids. The germline V gene has CDR1 SGHDN and CDR2 FVKESK. Trimming removed 7 bases at V and 5 bases at J, with 21 bases between.

The DNA of the CDR3 is TGTGCCAGCAGCTCCTTGGGACAGGGGGCGAGTGGCTACACCTTC. This sequence encodes CASSSLGQGASGYTF. The V gene is TRBV6-5, the J gene TRBJ1-2, with TRBD1 identical over 12 bases. The germline V gene has CDR1 MNHEY and CDR2 SVGAGI. V shed 6 bases, J shed 7 bases, and the junction held 9 bases outside the gene matches. The CDR3 consists of 15 residues.